This T cell receptor beta chain stems from a study of PD-1 blockade in classical Hodgkin lymphoma. Time point indicated: cycle 4 day 1 (C4D1), after 6 weeks of nivolumab. Each patient relapsed following autologous stem cell transplantation, and prior brentuximab vedotin exposure differed. Magnetic negative selection, applied to thawed PBMCs, was used to isolate the CD8+ T cells. Germline-derived CDR1 and CDR2 are MNHNS and SASEGT. V was clipped by 6 bases and J by 7 bases, with 16 bases between them. The CDR3 has 13 residues. Generated by immunoSEQ multiplex PCR, the TCRdb table keeps only in-frame clones and is missing some. The sample lists 3,500 to 4,500 clones, over 60% seen once, with around 49% in the top ten.

This material consisted of CD8+ T cells from blood, taken before the fourth cycle of nivolumab. The source of this sequence is a human donor with classical Hodgkin lymphoma. The chain recombines TRBV6-1 with TRBJ2-7; possibly TRBD1 for D (6 bases). The DNA of the CDR3 is TGTGCCAGCAGGGGGATCGGGACACTTGAGCAGTACTTC. Encoded protein: CASRGIGTLEQYF.